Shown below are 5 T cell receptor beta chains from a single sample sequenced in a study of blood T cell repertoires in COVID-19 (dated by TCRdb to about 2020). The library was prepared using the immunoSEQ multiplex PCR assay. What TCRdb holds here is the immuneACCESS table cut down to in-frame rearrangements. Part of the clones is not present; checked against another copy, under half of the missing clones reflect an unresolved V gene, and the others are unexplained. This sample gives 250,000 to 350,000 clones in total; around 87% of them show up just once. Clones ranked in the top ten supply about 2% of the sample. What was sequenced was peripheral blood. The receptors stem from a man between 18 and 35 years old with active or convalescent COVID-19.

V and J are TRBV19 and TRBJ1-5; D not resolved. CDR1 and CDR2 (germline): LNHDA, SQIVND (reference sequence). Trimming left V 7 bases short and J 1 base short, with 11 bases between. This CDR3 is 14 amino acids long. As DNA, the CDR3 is TGTGCCAGTACCATGAGGTCCAGCAATCAGCCCCAGCATTTT. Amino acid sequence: CASTMRSSNQPQHF.

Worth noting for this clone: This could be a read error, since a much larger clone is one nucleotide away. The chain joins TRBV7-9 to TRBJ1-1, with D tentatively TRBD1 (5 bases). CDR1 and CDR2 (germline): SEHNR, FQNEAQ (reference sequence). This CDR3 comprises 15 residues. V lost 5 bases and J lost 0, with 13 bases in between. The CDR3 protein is CASSQRRGMNTEAFF. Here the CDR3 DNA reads TGTGCCAGCAGCCAACGACGGGGGATGAACACTGAAGCTTTCTTT.

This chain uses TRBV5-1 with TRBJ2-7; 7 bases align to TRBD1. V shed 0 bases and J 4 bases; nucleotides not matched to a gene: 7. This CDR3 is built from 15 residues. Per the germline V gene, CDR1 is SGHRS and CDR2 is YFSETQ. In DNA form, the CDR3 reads TGCGCCAGCAGCTTGGGACAGGGTGGGAAGTACGAGCAGTACTTC. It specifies CASSLGQGGKYEQYF.

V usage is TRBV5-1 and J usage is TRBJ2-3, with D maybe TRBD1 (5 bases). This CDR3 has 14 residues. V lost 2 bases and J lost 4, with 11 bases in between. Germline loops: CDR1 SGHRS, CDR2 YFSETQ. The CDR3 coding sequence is TGCGCCAGCAGCTTCGACAGTGCATCAGATACGCAGTATTTT. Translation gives CASSFDSASDTQYF. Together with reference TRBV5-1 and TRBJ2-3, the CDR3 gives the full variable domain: KAGVTQTPRYLIKTRGQQVTLSCSPISGHRSVSWYQQTPGQGLQFLFEYFSETQRNKGNFPGRFSGRQFSNSRSEMNVSTLELGDSALYLCASSFDSASDTQYFGPGTRLTVL.

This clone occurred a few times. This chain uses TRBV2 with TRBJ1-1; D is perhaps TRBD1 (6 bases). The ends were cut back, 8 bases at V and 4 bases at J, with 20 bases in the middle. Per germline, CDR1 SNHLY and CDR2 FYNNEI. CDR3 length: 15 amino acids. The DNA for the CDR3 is TGTGCCAGCCTCTCGAGGGGGATAAGAGGCACTGAAGCTTTCTTT. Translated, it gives CASLSRGIRGTEAFF. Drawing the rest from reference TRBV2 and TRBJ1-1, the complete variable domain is EPEVTQTPSHQVTQMGQEVILRCVPISNHLYFYWYRQILGQKVEFLVSFYNNEISEKSEIFDDQFSVERPDGSNFTLKIRSTKLEDSAMYFCASLSRGIRGTEAFFGQGTRLTVV.